Shown below are 9 T cell receptor beta chains from a single sample sequenced in a study of T cell responses to AZD1222 COVID-19 vaccine. The table came from immunoSEQ multiplex PCR; TCRdb's copy has only in-frame clones and leaves some out. This table holds approximately 150,000 clones, 92% found once. The source material was peripheral blood, sampled 28 days after the second AZD1222 dose. These receptors came from an adult who received the AZD1222 COVID-19 vaccine.

The rearrangement links TRBV6-5 to TRBJ1-3; possibly TRBD1 for D (5 bases). Trimming took 1 base from V and 1 from J, leaving 8 bases between them. The CDR3 sequence is 15 residues long. Germline V gives CDR1 MNHEY, CDR2 SVGAGI. CDR3 in DNA: TGTGCCAGCAGTTACTGGCCAGGGTCTGGAAACACCATATATTTT. Translated: CASSYWPGSGNTIYF.

This chain joins TRBV6-5 and TRBJ1-1; D may be TRBD1 (6 bases). Germline V gene sequence: CDR1 MNHEY, CDR2 SVGAGI. There are 14 residues in the CDR3. The V gene lost 8 bases and the J gene lost 0 bases, with 13 bases spanning the gap. In DNA, the CDR3 is TGTGCCAGCCAGGGGATTCACATGAACACTGAAGCTTTCTTT. Protein: CASQGIHMNTEAFF.

This clone was seen a handful of times. CDR3 sequence reads: CASSTIDRAYEQYF. CDR3 DNA sequence: TGTGCCAGCAGTACAATCGACAGGGCTTACGAGCAGTACTTC. This rearrangement joins TRBV27 to TRBJ2-7; TRBD1 matches 7 bases. The V segment lost 5 bases and the J segment 4 bases; nucleotides outside the gene matches: 8. This CDR3 has 14 residues. Germline V gives CDR1 MNHEY, CDR2 SMNVEV (reference sequence).

This clone occurred once. The chain carries TRBV6-5 and TRBJ1-3; D not certain. From germline, CDR1 is MNHEY and CDR2 SVGAGI. The ends were cut back, 6 bases at V and 0 bases at J, with 9 bases in the middle. This CDR3 has 14 residues. The CDR3 protein is CASSQEYSGNTIYF. CDR3 DNA sequence: TGTGCCAGCAGCCAGGAGTACTCTGGAAACACCATATATTTT.

The chain employs TRBV5-6 and TRBJ1-2; 7 positions match TRBD1. CDR3 length equals 14 residues. Germline V gene sequence: CDR1 SGHDT, CDR2 YYEEEE. Trimming took 0 bases from V and 10 from J; bases not matched to a gene: 9. The DNA of the CDR3 is TGTGCCAGCAGCTTGGGAGAGACAGGGTCAGTCTACACCTTC. This encodes CASSLGETGSVYTF.

The chain joins TRBV7-9 to TRBJ2-5; D is tentatively TRBD1 or TRBD2 (6 bases each). V shed 1 base and J shed 4 bases, with 13 bases lying between them. The CDR3 is 15 amino acids. Germline V gives CDR1 SEHNR, CDR2 FQNEAQ (reference sequence). The CDR3 nucleotides read TGTGCCAGCAGCTTAGGACGGGGGCCCACAGAGACCCAGTACTTC. Its protein is CASSLGRGPTETQYF.

The V and J genes are TRBV15 and TRBJ2-1; 10 bases match TRBD1. From germline, CDR1 is LNHNV and CDR2 YYDKDF (reference sequence). The CDR3 runs to 16 residues. V trimming: 5 bases; J trimming: 4 bases; junction bases outside the gene matches: 8. Written as DNA, the CDR3 is TGTGCCACCAGCGGCTCGTGGGGACAGGGGTACAATGAGCAGTTCTTC. Residues: CATSGSWGQGYNEQFF.

CDR3 sequence: CASSQDRGFGYTF. Written as DNA, the CDR3 is TGTGCCAGCAGTCAGGACAGGGGGTTTGGCTACACCTTC. V is TRBV6-5 and J is TRBJ1-2, with 10 nucleotides matching TRBD1. Germline V gene lookup returns CDR1 MNHEY and CDR2 SVGAGI. V shed 5 bases, J shed 7 bases, and the junction held 4 bases outside the gene matches. The CDR3 is 13 amino acids.

The CDR3 sequence is CASSEVTENEKLFF. In nucleotides, the CDR3 is TGTGCCAGCAGTGAAGTTACGGAAAATGAAAAACTGTTTTTT. The chain uses TRBV2 and TRBJ1-4; D uncertain. The CDR3 has 14 residues. The ends were cut back, 1 base at V and 5 bases at J, with 8 bases in the middle. Per germline, CDR1 SNHLY and CDR2 FYNNEI.